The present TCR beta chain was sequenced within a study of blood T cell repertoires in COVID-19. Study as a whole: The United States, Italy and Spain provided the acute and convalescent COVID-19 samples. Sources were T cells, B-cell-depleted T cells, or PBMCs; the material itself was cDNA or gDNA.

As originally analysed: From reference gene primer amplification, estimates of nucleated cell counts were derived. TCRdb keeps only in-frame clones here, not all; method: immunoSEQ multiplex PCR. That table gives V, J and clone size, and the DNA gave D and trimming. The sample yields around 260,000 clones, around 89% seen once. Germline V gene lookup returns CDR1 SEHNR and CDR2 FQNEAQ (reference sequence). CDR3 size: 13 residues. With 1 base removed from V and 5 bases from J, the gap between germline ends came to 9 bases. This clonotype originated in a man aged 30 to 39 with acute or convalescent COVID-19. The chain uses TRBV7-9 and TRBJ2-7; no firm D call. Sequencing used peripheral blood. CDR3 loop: CASSLVMRHEQYF. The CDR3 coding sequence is TGTGCCAGCAGCTTAGTTATGAGGCACGAGCAGTACTTC.